This TCR beta chain was found in a study of blood T cell repertoires in COVID-19. As for the study in general: Samples representing acute and convalescent COVID-19 were sourced from the United States, Italy and Spain. Sample material is recorded as cDNA or gDNA derived from T cells, B-cell-depleted T cells, or PBMCs.

Original handling: Reference gene primers were amplified, and this amplification served to estimate nucleated cell counts. TCRdb's copy holds only in-frame clones and misses some; the assay was immunoSEQ multiplex PCR. Clone size and the V and J calls come from that table; the DNA yielded D and trimming. The data contain some 240,000 clones, roughly 76% of them singletons. This clone was counted once. This CDR3 spans 13 amino acids. The germline gives CDR1 MNHEY, CDR2 SVGAGI. Germline trimming cut 2 bases from V and 12 bases from J; bases unmatched to any gene: 7. Seattle's enrolled individuals joined amid active infection and were then monitored longitudinally.

The chain joins TRBV6-5 to TRBJ2-1, with TRBD2 identical over 7 bases. The sequenced material came from peripheral blood. The receptor was isolated from a woman older than 75 with COVID-19, enrolled during active disease. DNA of the CDR3: TGTGCCAGCAGTTACCGGAACACGGGGGGGCAGTTCTTC. Its translation: CASSYRNTGGQFF.